This section outlines one T cell receptor beta chain sequence together with its context. This entry belongs to a study of blood T cell repertoires in COVID-19. Study information: The study drew acute and convalescent COVID-19 samples from the United States, Italy and Spain.

Original analysis: Amplification with reference gene primers provided the estimates of nucleated cell counts. TCRdb's copy holds only in-frame clones and misses some; the assay was immunoSEQ multiplex PCR. V, J and clone size are those of that table, while D and trimming were read from the DNA. The sample consists of roughly 300,000 clones, approximately 83% of them appearing once. CDR1 is SGDLS, CDR2 YYNGEE, per germline. The CDR3 is 13 amino acids. V lost 8 bases, J lost 0 bases, and 8 bases lay in between. This receptor was taken from a woman in her forties or fifties who had recovered from COVID-19. The chain combines TRBV9 with TRBJ2-2, with D possibly being TRBD1 (6 bases). The source material was peripheral blood. CDR3 DNA sequence: TGTGCCAGTACAGGGACGAACACCGGGGAGCTGTTTTTT. This translates into CASTGTNTGELFF.